This is a list of T cell receptor beta chains from one sample in a study of cytomegalovirus exposure and HLA in healthy donors. Profiling relied on immunoSEQ multiplex PCR, and the TCRdb table lists in-frame clones only, not all of them. The data show about 200,000 clones, roughly 80% seen once. Sequencing used PBMCs. Receptors were obtained from a woman between 45 and 65 years old in good health and CMV-seropositive. Both conserved end residues are part of each CDR3. A D gene is named only where the DNA matches it firmly. Clone size is given for some rows only: seen once, a few or many times, or a class if the clone is expanded.

-,TRBV29-1,-,TRBJ2-3,TGCAGCGTTGAGCACAGGGTTAGGGATACGCAGTATTTT,CSVEHRVRDTQYF
TRBD1,TRBV5-1,-,TRBJ1-4,TGCGCCAGCAGCCAGGGACAGGTTAATGAAAAACTGTTTTTT,CASSQGQVNEKLFF
TRBD2,TRBV13,-,TRBJ2-3,TGTGCCAGCAGCCCGGTAGCGGGAAGCACAGATACGCAGTATTTT,CASSPVAGSTDTQYF
TRBD1,TRBV7-6,-,TRBJ2-2,TGTGCCAGCAGCTTACGAGGGACAGGGTCTAGTATCGGGGAGCTGTTTTTT,CASSLRGTGSSIGELFF
-,TRBV30,-,TRBJ2-5,TGTGCCTGGATGGGCAGTGGAGAGACCCAGTACTTC,CAWMGSGETQYF
TRBD1,TRBV7-8,-,TRBJ1-6,TGTGCCAGCAGCCCCCCGAGTAGGGGGCTGTGGAATAATTCACCCCTCCACTTT,CASSPPSRGLWNNSPLHF
-,TRBV6-1,-,TRBJ2-3,TGTGCCAGCACCCCGGGGATAGGAGCAGATACGCAGTATTTT,CASTPGIGADTQYF
-,TRBV27,-,TRBJ1-2,TGTGCCAGCAGGGGGCCCTATGGCTACACCTTC,CASRGPYGYTF
TRBD1,TRBV10-2,few,TRBJ1-5,TGCGCCAGCAGTGAGTCCCGGACAGGGTCATGGTGGGGTAGCAATCAGCCCCAGCATTTT,CASSESRTGSWWGSNQPQHF
-,TRBV10-3,-,TRBJ1-1,TGTGCCATCAGCAAGGACGGGCAGGGTGAAGCTTTCTTT,CAISKDGQGEAFF
TRBD1,TRBV7-2,-,TRBJ2-7,TGTGCCAGCAGCATAGGACAGGCCGGGCTCTACGAGCAGTACTTC,CASSIGQAGLYEQYF
-,TRBV12-5,-,TRBJ2-2,TGTGCTAGTGGTCAGGGACTGAGCACCGGGGAGCTGTTTTTT,CASGQGLSTGELFF
-,TRBV19,-,TRBJ1-6,TGTGCCAGTAAGAGCATCAATTCACCCCTCCACTTT,CASKSINSPLHF
-,TRBV27,-,TRBJ2-5,TGTGCCAGCAGTTTAGGGCAGGGATCCCTAGAGACCCAGTACTTC,CASSLGQGSLETQYF
TRBD1,TRBV7-9,-,TRBJ1-3,TGTGGACTTAGACCGACAGGGGAAGGAAACACCATATATTTT,CGLRPTGEGNTIYF
TRBD1,TRBV7-2,-,TRBJ1-2,TGTGCCAGCAGCCCCGAACGACAGGGGAACTATGGCTACACCTTC,CASSPERQGNYGYTF
TRBD1,TRBV18,-,TRBJ2-5,TGTGCCAGCTCACCCGTTACAGGGGAAGAGACCCAGTACTTC,CASSPVTGEETQYF
TRBD2,TRBV11-2,-,TRBJ2-3,TGTGCCAGCAGCATCTCACTCGGGGGGGGGATCACAGATACGCAGTATTTT,CASSISLGGGITDTQYF
TRBD1,TRBV28,-,TRBJ2-5,TGTGCCAGCAGCCCGGGACAGGGTGGCGTGGAGACCCAGTACTTC,CASSPGQGGVETQYF
-,TRBV6-5,-,TRBJ1-5,TGTGCCAGCAGAGACCGGGGAGGGCAGCCCCAGCATTTT,CASRDRGGQPQHF
-,TRBV7-2,-,TRBJ1-2,TGTGCCAGCAGCTGGGGACATTCTAACTATGGCTACACCTTC,CASSWGHSNYGYTF
-,TRBV11-2,-,TRBJ1-1,TGTGCCAGCAGCTTAGGACAGAACACTGAAGCTTTCTTT,CASSLGQNTEAFF
TRBD2,TRBV6-5,few,TRBJ2-3,TGTGCCAGCAGAAGAGCCGGGACTAAGACAGATACGCAGTATTTT,CASRRAGTKTDTQYF
TRBD1,TRBV5-4,-,TRBJ2-7,TGTGCCAGCAGCAGGGGGCCAGGGTCCAGCGAGCAGTACTTC,CASSRGPGSSEQYF
TRBD2,TRBV7-7,-,TRBJ2-1,TGTGCCAGCAGCCCCGGACTAGCGGCCTACAATGAGCAGTTCTTC,CASSPGLAAYNEQFF
TRBD1,TRBV5-6,-,TRBJ2-3,TGTGCCAGCAGGCGGTACAGGGGCCTCACAGATACGCAGTATTTT,CASRRYRGLTDTQYF
-,TRBV30,-,TRBJ1-1,TGTGCCTGGTGGGCCCGGGGAAGAAGTTGGGCTGAAGCTTTCTTT,CAWWARGRSWAEAFF
TRBD1,TRBV6-1,-,TRBJ1-1,TGTGCCAGCAGTCTGAAGACAGGGGGGTCCACTGAAGCTTTCTTT,CASSLKTGGSTEAFF
-,TRBV5-1,-,TRBJ2-2,TGCGCCAGCAGCTTGGTAGTTAACACCGGGGAGCTGTTTTTT,CASSLVVNTGELFF
-,TRBV11-2,-,TRBJ1-5,TGTGCCAGCAGCCCAACAGGGCCCACTCAGCCCCAGCATTTT,CASSPTGPTQPQHF
-,TRBV4-1,-,TRBJ2-2,TGCGCCAGCAGCCATTCCCCTAGCACCGGGGAGCTGTTTTTT,CASSHSPSTGELFF
-,TRBV7-6,once,TRBJ2-2,TGTGCCAGCAGCCTCCGAACTAGTATGGCCGGGGAGCTGTTTTTT,CASSLRTSMAGELFF
-,TRBV4-2,-,TRBJ1-3,TGTGCCAGCAGCCCGACAGGCGGTGGAGCCACCATATATTTT,CASSPTGGGATIYF
-,TRBV11-2,-,TRBJ2-7,TGTGCCAGCAGCTTTGAGGGCGGCGAGCAGTACTTC,CASSFEGGEQYF
-,TRBV5-1,-,TRBJ1-4,TGCGCCAGCAGCTTGGCCCCAGGGGATGAAAAACTGTTTTTT,CASSLAPGDEKLFF
-,TRBV21-1,-,TRBJ2-1,TGTGCCAGCAGCCCTCATACAGTTTTTGGAGGGCTCTACAATGAGCAGTTCTTC,CASSPHTVFGGLYNEQFF
-,TRBV5-1,-,TRBJ2-1,TGCGCCAGCAGCTTGGTAGCGGCAAATTACAATGAGCAGTTCTTC,CASSLVAANYNEQFF
TRBD2,TRBV7-6,few,TRBJ2-7,TGTGCCAGCAGTCTGACTAGCGGGAGTTTAGGTGATTACGAGCAGTACTTC,CASSLTSGSLGDYEQYF
TRBD1,TRBV10-2,-,TRBJ2-5,TGCGCCAGCAGTGAAGGACAGGGGGTTCTAGGGGAGACCCAGTACTTC,CASSEGQGVLGETQYF
-,TRBV28,-,TRBJ2-3,TGTGCCAGCAGTTATAGGAGAGATACGCAGTATTTT,CASSYRRDTQYF